A single T cell receptor (beta chain) is shown here with its context. Germline lookup yields CDR1 MNHEY and CDR2 SMNVEV (reference sequence). CDR3 length: 14 amino acids. Losses at the gene ends were 2 bases for V and 6 bases for J; bases not matched to a gene: 4. This sample stems from a study of regulatory T cells in long-lasting Graves disease. Time point specified: newly diagnosed GD, antithyroid drugs for less than 3 months. PBMC RNA was the source of the TCR library. Combining iRepertoire HTBI primers with Arm-PCR of CDR3 regions, the authors built TCR beta libraries. Via MiXCR, TCRdb re-called the multiplex PCR reads, giving one row per CDR3 protein. Among approximately 540,000 distinct CDR3 sequences listed, around 11% were seen once. The sample also formed part of further work on T cells in Graves' hyperthyroidism and ophthalmopathy.

The sequence was obtained from a woman in her thirties with Graves disease. The sequencing used peripheral blood mononuclear cells (PBMCs), collected at new diagnosis, from a patient treated with antithyroid drugs. The chain carries TRBV27 and TRBJ2-7; 10 bases line up with TRBD1. The CDR3 coding sequence is TGTGCCAGCAGTTTAGTGGGGACAGGGGTCGAGCAGTACTTC. Amino acid sequence: CASSLVGTGVEQYF.